These T cell receptor beta chains were read from a single sample in a study of blood T cell repertoires in COVID-19. Generated by immunoSEQ multiplex PCR, the TCRdb table keeps only in-frame clones and is missing some. The sample contains around 80,000 clones, around 80% of which appear only once. The sample was peripheral blood. Source of these receptors: a man between 60 and 75 years old with acute or convalescent COVID-19. Both conserved end residues are part of each CDR3. A D gene is named only where the DNA matches it firmly. Rows may omit the clone size; those that give it use once, few, many or a size class.

TRBV19	.	.	CASSFSGQVQPQHF
TRBV12-3/TRBV12-4	.	.	CASSLGRGTEAFF
TRBV19	.	.	CASRRDQSSGNTIYF
TRBV7-2	.	.	CASSLGAGEANYGYTF
TRBV7-6	.	.	CASSSTGTGNTIYF
TRBV5-1	.	.	CASRLTHEQFF
TRBV7-2	TRBD2	.	CASSLVIAGAGETQYF
TRBV2	TRBD1	.	CARGTGIMNTEAFF
TRBV19	TRBD1	.	CASRESGTGGAIDGYTF
TRBV6-5	TRBD1	few	CASRRDRSSYEQYF
TRBV5-1	.	.	CASSRTADTQYF
TRBV5-4	TRBD1	.	CASSLQGAGETQYF
TRBV6-5	.	.	CASSYSRGAGQPQHF
TRBV7-2	.	.	CASSPREAGANVLTF
TRBV2	.	.	CASSENGVRPQHF
TRBV28	.	once	CASSLRGVRNTEAFF
TRBV2	.	.	CASHGDLYQPQHF
TRBV6-6	.	.	CASSYSAGANEKLFF
TRBV7-3	.	.	CASSSQGGRNGNTEAFF
TRBV5-6	.	.	CASSRQGWNSPLHF
TRBV19	.	.	CASSIRATRSYNSPLHF
TRBV2	TRBD1	.	CASSPGTGVSGELFF
TRBV6-2/TRBV6-3	TRBD1	.	CASSWGDRGVETQYF
TRBV20-1	.	few	CSASKGAQETQYF
TRBV6-5	TRBD1	.	CASRMTGGLPEAFF
TRBV7-2	.	.	CASSFGGVDLTDTQYF
TRBV27	.	.	CASSTSREETQYF
TRBV5-1	.	.	CASSSGLENQPQHF
TRBV5-4	.	.	CASSYGQYTEAFF
TRBV5-1	TRBD1	.	CASSLTGTGNEQFF
TRBV7-8	.	.	CASGNRDSNQPQHF
TRBV9	TRBD1	.	CASSPRWDRGPSGANVLTF
TRBV5-4	.	.	CASSARGTEAFF
TRBV11-2	.	.	CASSPRLAYEQYF
TRBV21-1	.	few	CASSKPLPTSERYEQYF
TRBV5-5	.	.	CASSAHNREWNSPLHF